The rows below give T cell receptor beta chains drawn from one sample of a study of blood T cell repertoires in COVID-19. Sequenced by immunoSEQ multiplex PCR; TCRdb stores in-frame clones only, minus some. The table has 150,000 to 170,000 clones, around 83% seen once. The material sequenced was peripheral blood. Source of these receptors: a woman aged 55-70 years with COVID-19, enrolled during active disease. Each CDR3 is given with its conserved first and last residue. D genes are given only for firm matches. Rows give clone size only sometimes, using once, few, many, or a class for an expanded clone.

V	J	size	D	DNA	CDR3
TRBV7-3	TRBJ2-7	few	NA	TGTGCCAGCAGCCTAACTAGCCGGGGGGAGCAGTACTTC	CASSLTSRGEQYF
TRBV5-6	TRBJ2-3	NA	TRBD2	TGTGCCAGCAGCTTAGTAGTAGCGGGGGCCAGCACAGATACGCAGTATTTT	CASSLVVAGASTDTQYF
TRBV19	TRBJ2-3	NA	TRBD2	TGTGCCAGTAGTATGATAGCGGGAGGGTCAGATACGCAGTATTTT	CASSMIAGGSDTQYF
TRBV9	TRBJ1-2	NA	NA	TGTGCCAGCAGCGTAGAGGGAGGGGGTGGAGATGGCTACACCTTC	CASSVEGGGGDGYTF
TRBV2	TRBJ2-3	NA	TRBD1	TGTGCCAGCAGTGAAAGGACAGGGGGCACAGATACGCAGTATTTT	CASSERTGGTDTQYF
TRBV12-5	TRBJ2-2	NA	TRBD1	TGTGCTAGTGGCCAAAGCCGGACAGGGGCGCACATCACCGGGGAGCTGTTTTTT	CASGQSRTGAHITGELFF
TRBV7-9	TRBJ1-1	few	NA	TGTGCCAGCAGCTTATCCCAGGGCACTGAAGCTTTCTTT	CASSLSQGTEAFF
TRBV7-6	TRBJ1-3	NA	TRBD1	TGTGCCAGCAGCCTCACAAGGACAGGGGTTGGGTCTGGAAACACCATATATTTT	CASSLTRTGVGSGNTIYF
TRBV2	TRBJ1-1	few	TRBD1	TGTGCCAGCACCGGACAGGGTGGACTGAACACTGAAGCTTTCTTT	CASTGQGGLNTEAFF
TRBV4-1	TRBJ2-7	few	NA	TGCGCCAGCAGCCAAGACAGGGGCCTCTACGAGCAGTACTTC	CASSQDRGLYEQYF
TRBV11-3	TRBJ2-1	NA	NA	TGTGCCAGCAGCTTGAACAACTACAATGAGCAGTTCTTC	CASSLNNYNEQFF
TRBV5-4	TRBJ2-6	once	NA	TGTGCCAGCAGGATTGGACAGAATTCTGGGGCCAACGTCCTGACTTTC	CASRIGQNSGANVLTF
TRBV5-1	TRBJ2-6	few	NA	TGCGCCAGCAGCGAGGACGGGAGCTCTGGGGCCAACGTCCTGACTTTC	CASSEDGSSGANVLTF
TRBV5-4	TRBJ2-2	NA	NA	TGTGCCAGTGGGGAGTCGTCGAACACCGGGGAGCTGTTTTTT	CASGESSNTGELFF
TRBV5-1	TRBJ1-4	NA	TRBD1	TGCGCCAGCAGCTTTGTAGGGACAGGGGATGAAAAACTGTTTTTT	CASSFVGTGDEKLFF
TRBV11-2	TRBJ1-1	NA	TRBD1	TGTGCCAGCAGCTTACCAGGGGGCTACGCTGAAGCTTTCTTT	CASSLPGGYAEAFF
TRBV11-3	TRBJ2-5	once	TRBD1	TGTGCCAGCAGCCACAGGGACAGGGGGTACCAAGAGACCCAGTACTTC	CASSHRDRGYQETQYF
TRBV7-3	TRBJ2-1	NA	NA	TGTGCCAGCAGCTTAGCGTTCTCGGAGCGCCATGAGCAGTTCTTC	CASSLAFSERHEQFF
TRBV27	TRBJ1-5	NA	NA	TGTGCCAGCAGTTTCTGGGGAGGCCAGCCCCAGCATTTT	CASSFWGGQPQHF
TRBV5-1	TRBJ1-5	NA	NA	TGCGCCAGCAGCTTGGTTGGGGGCAGCGATCAGCCCCAGCATTTT	CASSLVGGSDQPQHF
TRBV4-1	TRBJ1-1	NA	NA	TGCGCCAGCAGCCAAGATGCCAGGCTGTCTTTGAACACTGAAGCTTTCTTT	CASSQDARLSLNTEAFF
TRBV10-1	TRBJ2-7	NA	TRBD1	TGCGCCAGCAGTGAATTGGACAGGATCTACGAGCAGTACTTC	CASSELDRIYEQYF
TRBV5-1	TRBJ1-4	NA	NA	TGCGCCAGCAGCTCGGCAACAGGGGAAAAACTGTTTTTT	CASSSATGEKLFF
TRBV5-1	TRBJ1-2	NA	TRBD1	TGCGCCAGCAGCCCCTTCCCGACAGGGAGTACTAACTATGGCTACACCTTC	CASSPFPTGSTNYGYTF
TRBV24-1	TRBJ2-7	NA	NA	TGTGCCACCAGTGATTTCAGCACCCCCCCAGGGATCCACGAGCAGTACTTC	CATSDFSTPPGIHEQYF